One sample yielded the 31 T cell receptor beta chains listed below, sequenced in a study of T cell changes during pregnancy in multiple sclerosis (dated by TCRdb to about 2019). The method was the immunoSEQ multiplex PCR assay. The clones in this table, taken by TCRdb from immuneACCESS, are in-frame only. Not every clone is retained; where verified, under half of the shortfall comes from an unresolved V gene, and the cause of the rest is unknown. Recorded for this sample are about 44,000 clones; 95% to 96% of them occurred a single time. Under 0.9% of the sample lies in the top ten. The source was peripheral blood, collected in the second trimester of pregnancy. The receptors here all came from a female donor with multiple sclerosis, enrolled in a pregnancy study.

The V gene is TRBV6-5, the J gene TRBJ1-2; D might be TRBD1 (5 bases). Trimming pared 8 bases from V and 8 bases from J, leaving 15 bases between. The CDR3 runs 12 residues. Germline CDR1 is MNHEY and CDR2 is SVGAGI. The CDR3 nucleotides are TGTGCCAGCGGCGGGGCGGCTTACGGCTACACCTTC. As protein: CASGGAAYGYTF.

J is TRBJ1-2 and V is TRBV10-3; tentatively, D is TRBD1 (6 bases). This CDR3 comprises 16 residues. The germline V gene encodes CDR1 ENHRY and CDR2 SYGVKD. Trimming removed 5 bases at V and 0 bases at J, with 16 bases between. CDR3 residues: CAISHGQPLANYGYTF. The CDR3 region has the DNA TGTGCCATCAGTCATGGACAGCCCTTAGCTAACTATGGCTACACCTTC.

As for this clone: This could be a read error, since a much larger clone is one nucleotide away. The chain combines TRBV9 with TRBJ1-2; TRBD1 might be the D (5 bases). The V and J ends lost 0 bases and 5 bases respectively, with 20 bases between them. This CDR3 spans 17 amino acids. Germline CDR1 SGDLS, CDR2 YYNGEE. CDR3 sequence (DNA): TGTGCCAGCAGCGTAGACGGAGAAGGGGCAGGCATTTATGGCTACACCTTC. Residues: CASSVDGEGAGIYGYTF.

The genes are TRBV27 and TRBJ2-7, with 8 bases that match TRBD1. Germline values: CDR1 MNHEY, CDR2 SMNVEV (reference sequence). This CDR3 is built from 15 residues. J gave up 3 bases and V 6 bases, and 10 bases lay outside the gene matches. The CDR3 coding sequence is TGTGCCAGCAGGATTGATTCAGGGGGCGGCTACGAGCAGTACTTC. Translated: CASRIDSGGGYEQYF.

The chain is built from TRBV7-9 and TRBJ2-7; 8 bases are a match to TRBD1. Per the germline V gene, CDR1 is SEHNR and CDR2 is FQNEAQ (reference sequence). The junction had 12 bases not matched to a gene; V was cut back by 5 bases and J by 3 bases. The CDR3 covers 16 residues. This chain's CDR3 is CASSLGRDRISYEQYF. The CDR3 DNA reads TGTGCCAGCAGCCTCGGCCGGGACAGGATAAGCTACGAGCAGTACTTC.

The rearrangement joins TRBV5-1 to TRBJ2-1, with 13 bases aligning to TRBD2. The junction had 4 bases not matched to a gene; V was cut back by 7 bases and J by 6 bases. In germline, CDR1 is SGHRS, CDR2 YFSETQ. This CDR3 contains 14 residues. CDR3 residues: CASGTSGNLNEQFF. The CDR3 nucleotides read TGCGCCAGCGGGACTAGCGGGAATCTCAATGAGCAGTTCTTC.

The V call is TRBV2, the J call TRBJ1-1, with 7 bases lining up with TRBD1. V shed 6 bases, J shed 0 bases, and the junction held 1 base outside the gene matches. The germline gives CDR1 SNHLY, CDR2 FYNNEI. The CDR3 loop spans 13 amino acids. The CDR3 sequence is CASRGQMNTEAFF. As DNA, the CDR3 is TGTGCCAGCAGGGGACAGATGAACACTGAAGCTTTCTTT.

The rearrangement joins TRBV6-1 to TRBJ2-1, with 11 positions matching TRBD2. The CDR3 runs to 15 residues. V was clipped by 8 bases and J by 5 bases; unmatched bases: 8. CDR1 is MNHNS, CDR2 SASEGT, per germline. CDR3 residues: CASGPLAGGNNEQFF. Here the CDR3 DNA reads TGTGCCAGCGGGCCCCTAGCGGGGGGCAACAATGAGCAGTTCTTC.

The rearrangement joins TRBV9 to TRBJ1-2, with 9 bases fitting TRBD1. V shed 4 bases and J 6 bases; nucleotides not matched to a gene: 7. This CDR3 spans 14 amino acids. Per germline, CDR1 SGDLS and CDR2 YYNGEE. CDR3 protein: CASSTGGTIHGYTF. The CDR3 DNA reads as TGTGCCAGCAGCACAGGGGGCACTATCCATGGCTACACCTTC.

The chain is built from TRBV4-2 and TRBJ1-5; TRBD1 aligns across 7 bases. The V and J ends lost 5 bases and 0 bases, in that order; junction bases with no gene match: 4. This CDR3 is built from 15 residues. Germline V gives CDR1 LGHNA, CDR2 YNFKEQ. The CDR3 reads CASSTGTDSNQPQHF. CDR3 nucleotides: TGTGCCAGCAGCACAGGGACAGATAGCAATCAGCCCCAGCATTTT.

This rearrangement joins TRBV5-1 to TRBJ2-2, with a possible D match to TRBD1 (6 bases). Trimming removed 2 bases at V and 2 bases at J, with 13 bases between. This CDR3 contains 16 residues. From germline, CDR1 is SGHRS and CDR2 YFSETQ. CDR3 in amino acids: CASSFETGSNTGELFF. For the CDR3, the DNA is TGCGCCAGCAGCTTTGAGACAGGCAGTAACACCGGGGAGCTGTTTTTT.

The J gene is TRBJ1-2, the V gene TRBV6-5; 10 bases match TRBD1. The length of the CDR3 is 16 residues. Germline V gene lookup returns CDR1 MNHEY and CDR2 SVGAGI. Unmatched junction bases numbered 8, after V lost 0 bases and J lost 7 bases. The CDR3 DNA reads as TGTGCCAGCAGTTACTCGGTCGGACAGGGGGGGGGTGGCTACACCTTC. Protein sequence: CASSYSVGQGGGGYTF.

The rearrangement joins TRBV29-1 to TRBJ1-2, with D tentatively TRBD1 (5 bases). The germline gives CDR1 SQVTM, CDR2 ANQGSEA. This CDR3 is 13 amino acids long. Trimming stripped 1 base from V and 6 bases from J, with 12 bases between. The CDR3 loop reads CSVEGRQSDGYTF. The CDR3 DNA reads TGCAGCGTTGAAGGACGACAGTCTGATGGCTACACCTTC.

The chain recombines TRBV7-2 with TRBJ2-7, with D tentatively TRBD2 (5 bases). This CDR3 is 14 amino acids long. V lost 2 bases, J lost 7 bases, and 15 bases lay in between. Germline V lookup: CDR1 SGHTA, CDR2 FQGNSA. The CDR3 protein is CASSLYGVGLEQYF. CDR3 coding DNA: TGTGCCAGCAGCTTATACGGGGTGGGCTTGGAGCAGTACTTC.

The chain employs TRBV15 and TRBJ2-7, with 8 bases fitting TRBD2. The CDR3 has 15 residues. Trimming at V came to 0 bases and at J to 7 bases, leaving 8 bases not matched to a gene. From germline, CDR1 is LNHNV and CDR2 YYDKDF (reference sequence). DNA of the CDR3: TGTGCCACCAGCAGAGATTCGGGGGGGGGACGGGAGCAGTACTTC. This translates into CATSRDSGGGREQYF.

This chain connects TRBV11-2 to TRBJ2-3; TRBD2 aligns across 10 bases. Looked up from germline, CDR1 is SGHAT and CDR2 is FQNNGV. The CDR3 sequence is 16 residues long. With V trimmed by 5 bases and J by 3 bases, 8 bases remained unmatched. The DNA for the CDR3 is TGTGCCAGCAGCCGCCCGAGCGGGGGGGCAACAGATACGCAGTATTTT. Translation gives CASSRPSGGATDTQYF.

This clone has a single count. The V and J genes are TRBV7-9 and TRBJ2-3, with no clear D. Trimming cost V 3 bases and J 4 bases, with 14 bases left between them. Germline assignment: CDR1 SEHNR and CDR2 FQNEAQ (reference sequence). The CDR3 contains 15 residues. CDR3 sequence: CASSLVLMRPDTQYF. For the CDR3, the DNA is TGTGCCAGCAGCTTGGTACTCATGCGGCCAGATACGCAGTATTTT.

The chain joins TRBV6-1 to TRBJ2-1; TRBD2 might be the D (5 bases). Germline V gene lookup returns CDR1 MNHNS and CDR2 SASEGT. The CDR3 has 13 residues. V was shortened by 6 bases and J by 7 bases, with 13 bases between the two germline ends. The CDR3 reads CASRLSGPNEQFF. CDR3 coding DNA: TGTGCCAGCAGACTAAGCGGCCCTAATGAGCAGTTCTTC.

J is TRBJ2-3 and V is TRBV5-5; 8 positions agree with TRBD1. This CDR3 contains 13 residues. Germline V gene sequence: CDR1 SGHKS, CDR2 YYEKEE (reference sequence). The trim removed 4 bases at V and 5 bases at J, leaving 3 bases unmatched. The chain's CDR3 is CASSRTGQDTQYF. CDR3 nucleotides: TGTGCCAGCAGCCGGACAGGGCAAGATACGCAGTATTTT.

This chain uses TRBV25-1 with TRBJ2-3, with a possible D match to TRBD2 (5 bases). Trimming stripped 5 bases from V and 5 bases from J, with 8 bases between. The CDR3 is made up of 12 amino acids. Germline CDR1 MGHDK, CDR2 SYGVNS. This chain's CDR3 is CASSIGVDTQYF. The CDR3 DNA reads TGTGCCAGCAGTATCGGGGTAGATACGCAGTATTTT.

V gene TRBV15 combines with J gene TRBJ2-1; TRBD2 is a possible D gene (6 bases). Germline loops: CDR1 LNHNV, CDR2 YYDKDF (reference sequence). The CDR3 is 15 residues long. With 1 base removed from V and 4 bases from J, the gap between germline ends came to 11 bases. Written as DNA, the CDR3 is TGTGCCACCAGCAGAGGGAGGGATGGGTACAATGAGCAGTTCTTC. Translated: CATSRGRDGYNEQFF.

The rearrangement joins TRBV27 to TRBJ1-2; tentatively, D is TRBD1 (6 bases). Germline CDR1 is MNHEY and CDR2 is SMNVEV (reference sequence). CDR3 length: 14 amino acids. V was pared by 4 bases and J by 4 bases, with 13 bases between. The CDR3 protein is CASSSQGQGYGYTF. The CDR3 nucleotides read TGTGCCAGCAGTTCCCAGGGGCAGGGCTATGGCTACACCTTC.

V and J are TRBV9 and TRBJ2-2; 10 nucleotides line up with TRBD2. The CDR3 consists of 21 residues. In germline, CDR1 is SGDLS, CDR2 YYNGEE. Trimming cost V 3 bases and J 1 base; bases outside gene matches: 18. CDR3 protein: CASSGRIPTGRTSGNTGELFF. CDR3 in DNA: TGTGCCAGCAGCGGTCGAATACCTACCGGTAGGACTAGCGGGAACACCGGGGAGCTGTTTTTT.

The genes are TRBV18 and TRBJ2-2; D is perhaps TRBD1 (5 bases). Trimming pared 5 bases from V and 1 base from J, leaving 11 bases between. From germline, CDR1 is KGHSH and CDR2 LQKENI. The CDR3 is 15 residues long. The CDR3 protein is CASSTRDRNTGELFF. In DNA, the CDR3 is TGTGCCAGCTCAACCAGAGACAGGAACACCGGGGAGCTGTTTTTT.

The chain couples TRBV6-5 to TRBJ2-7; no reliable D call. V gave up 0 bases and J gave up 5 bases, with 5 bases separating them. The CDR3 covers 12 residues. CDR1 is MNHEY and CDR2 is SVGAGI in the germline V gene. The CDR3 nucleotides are TGTGCCAGCAGTTACTCAGGAGACGAGCAGTACTTC. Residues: CASSYSGDEQYF.

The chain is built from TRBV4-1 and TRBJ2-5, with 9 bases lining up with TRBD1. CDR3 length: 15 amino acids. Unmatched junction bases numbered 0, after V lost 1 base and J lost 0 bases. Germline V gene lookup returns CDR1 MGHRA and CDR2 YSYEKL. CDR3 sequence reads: CASSQGQGDQETQYF. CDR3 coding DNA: TGCGCCAGCAGCCAAGGACAGGGGGACCAAGAGACCCAGTACTTC.

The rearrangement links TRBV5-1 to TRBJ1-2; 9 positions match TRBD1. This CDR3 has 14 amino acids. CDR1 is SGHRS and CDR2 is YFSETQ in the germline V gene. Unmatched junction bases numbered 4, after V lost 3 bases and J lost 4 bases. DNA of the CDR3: TGCGCCAGCAGCTCGGGACAGGGATTCTATGGCTACACCTTC. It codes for CASSSGQGFYGYTF. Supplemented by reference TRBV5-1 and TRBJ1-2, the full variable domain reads KAGVTQTPRYLIKTRGQQVTLSCSPISGHRSVSWYQQTPGQGLQFLFEYFSETQRNKGNFPGRFSGRQFSNSRSEMNVSTLELGDSALYLCASSSGQGFYGYTFGSGTRLTVV.

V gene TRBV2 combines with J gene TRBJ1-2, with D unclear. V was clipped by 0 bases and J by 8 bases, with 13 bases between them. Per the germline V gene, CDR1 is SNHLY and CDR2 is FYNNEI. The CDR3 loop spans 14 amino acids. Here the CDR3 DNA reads TGTGCCAGCAGTGAAGCGCGGAGCTTTCACGGCTACACCTTC. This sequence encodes CASSEARSFHGYTF. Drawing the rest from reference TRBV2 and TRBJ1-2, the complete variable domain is EPEVTQTPSHQVTQMGQEVILRCVPISNHLYFYWYRQILGQKVEFLVSFYNNEISEKSEIFDDQFSVERPDGSNFTLKIRSTKLEDSAMYFCASSEARSFHGYTFGSGTRLTVV.

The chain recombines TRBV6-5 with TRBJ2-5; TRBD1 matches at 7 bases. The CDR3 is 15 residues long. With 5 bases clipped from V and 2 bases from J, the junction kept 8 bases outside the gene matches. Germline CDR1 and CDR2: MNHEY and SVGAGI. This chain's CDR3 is CASSPGGSYQETQYF. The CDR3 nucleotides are TGTGCCAGCAGTCCAGGGGGTTCCTATCAAGAGACCCAGTACTTC.

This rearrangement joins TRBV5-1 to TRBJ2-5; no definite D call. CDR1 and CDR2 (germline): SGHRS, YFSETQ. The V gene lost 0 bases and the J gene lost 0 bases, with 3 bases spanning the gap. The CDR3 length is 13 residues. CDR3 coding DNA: TGCGCCAGCAGCTTGGGAGACCAAGAGACCCAGTACTTC. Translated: CASSLGDQETQYF.

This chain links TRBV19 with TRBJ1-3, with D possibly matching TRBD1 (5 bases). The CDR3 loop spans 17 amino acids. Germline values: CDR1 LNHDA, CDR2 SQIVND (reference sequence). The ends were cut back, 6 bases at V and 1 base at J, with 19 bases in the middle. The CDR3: CASSNLTGLLSGNTIYF. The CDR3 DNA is TGTGCCAGTAGCAACCTGACGGGACTGTTATCTGGAAACACCATATATTTT.